This T cell receptor (beta chain) was obtained from a study of lung T cells in sarcoidosis with Löfgren's syndrome. This clonotype appeared a few times. Via MiXCR, TCRdb re-called the reads, giving one row per CDR3 protein. This repertoire shows about 19,000 distinct CDR3 sequences, about 21% found once; its top ten account for roughly 0.7%. Per germline, CDR1 SNHLY and CDR2 FYNNEI. The V segment lost 5 bases and the J segment 4 bases; nucleotides outside the gene matches: 3. This CDR3 has 14 amino acids. The rearrangement uses TRBV2 and TRBJ2-3; 10 bases fit TRBD1. The TCR comes from a human donor with sarcoidosis (Löfgren's syndrome or another form), or a control subject (not recorded which). Sequencing was performed on CD4+ T cells from bronchoalveolar lavage. CDR3 nucleotide sequence: TGTGCCAGCAGTCTCGGACAGGGGGCAGATACGCAGTATTTT. It encodes CASSLGQGADTQYF.